This TCR beta chain originates from a study of vaccination and CD4 T cells after COVID-19. Regarding treatment: roughly 11-day PBMC culture with coronavirus spike peptide pools or control peptides (ViraFEST assay). Only a few counts were recorded for this clonotype. What it recognizes is unknown. Trimming removed 6 bases at V and 7 bases at J, with 19 bases between. Looked up from germline, CDR1 is MNHNS and CDR2 is SASEGT. The CDR3 has 14 amino acids. Sequenced with the Oncomine TCR Beta short-read assay was DNA taken from cultured CD4+ T cells. TCRdb re-analysed the PCR reads in MiXCR, keeping a single row per CDR3 protein. The repertoire holds roughly 14,000 distinct CDR3 sequences, with about 51% as singletons.

This receptor was taken from a human donor who had recovered from COVID-19. Sequencing was performed on CD4+ T cells from blood, cultured in vitro. This chain uses TRBV6-1 with TRBJ2-7; tentative D call: TRBD1 (6 bases). The CDR3 DNA sequence: TGTGCCAGCAGCGACCGGTGGACAGTTGGGGAGCAGTACTTC. It translates to CASSDRWTVGEQYF.